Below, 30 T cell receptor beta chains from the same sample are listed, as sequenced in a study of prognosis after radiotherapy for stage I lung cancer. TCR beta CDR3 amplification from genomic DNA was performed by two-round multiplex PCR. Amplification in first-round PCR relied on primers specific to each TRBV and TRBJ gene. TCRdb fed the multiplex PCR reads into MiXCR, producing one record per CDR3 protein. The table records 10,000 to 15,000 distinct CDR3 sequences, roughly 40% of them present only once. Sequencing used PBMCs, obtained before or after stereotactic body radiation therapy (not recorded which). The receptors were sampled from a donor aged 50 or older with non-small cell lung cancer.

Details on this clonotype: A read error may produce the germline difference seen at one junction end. The CDR3 here is CASSLGMATSTDMQYF. The CDR3 bases are TGTGCCAGCAGCTTAGGCATGGCCACTAGCACAGATATGCAGTATTTT. The genes are TRBV11-2 and TRBJ2-3, with TRBD2 as a possible D gene (6 bases). CDR3 length: 16 residues. The germline gives CDR1 SGHAT, CDR2 FQNNGV.

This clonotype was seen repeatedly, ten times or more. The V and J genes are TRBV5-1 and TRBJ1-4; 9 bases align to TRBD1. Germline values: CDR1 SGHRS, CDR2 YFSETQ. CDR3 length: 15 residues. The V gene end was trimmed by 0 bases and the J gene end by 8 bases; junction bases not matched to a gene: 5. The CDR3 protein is CASSLETGGREKLFF. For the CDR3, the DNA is TGCGCCAGCAGCTTGGAGACAGGGGGACGAGAAAAACTGTTTTTT.

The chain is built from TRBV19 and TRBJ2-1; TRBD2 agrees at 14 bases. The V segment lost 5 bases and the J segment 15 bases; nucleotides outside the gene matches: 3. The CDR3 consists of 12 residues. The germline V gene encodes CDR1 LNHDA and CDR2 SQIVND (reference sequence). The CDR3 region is CASSGGTSGRFF. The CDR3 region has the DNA TGTGCCAGTAGTGGGGGGACTAGCGGGAGGTTCTTC. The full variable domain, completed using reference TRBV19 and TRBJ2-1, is DGGITQSPKYLFRKEGQNVTLSCEQNLNHDAMYWYRQDPGQGLRLIYYSQIVNDFQKGDIAEGYSVSREKKESFPLTVTSAQKNPTAFYLCASSGGTSGRFFGPGTRLTVL.

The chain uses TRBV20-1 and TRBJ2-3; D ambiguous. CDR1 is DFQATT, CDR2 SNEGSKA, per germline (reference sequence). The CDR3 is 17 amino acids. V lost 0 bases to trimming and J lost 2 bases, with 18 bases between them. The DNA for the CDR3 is TGCAGTGCTAGAGATCGCGGCAAAGGATTGTACACAGATACGCAGTATTTT. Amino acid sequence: CSARDRGKGLYTDTQYF.

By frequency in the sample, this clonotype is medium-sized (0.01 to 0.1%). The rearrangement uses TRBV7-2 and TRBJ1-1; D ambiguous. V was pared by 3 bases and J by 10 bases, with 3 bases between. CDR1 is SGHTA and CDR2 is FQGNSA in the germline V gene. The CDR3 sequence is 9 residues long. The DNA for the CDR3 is TGTGCCAGCAGCTTCGGAGCTTTCTTT. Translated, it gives CASSFGAFF.

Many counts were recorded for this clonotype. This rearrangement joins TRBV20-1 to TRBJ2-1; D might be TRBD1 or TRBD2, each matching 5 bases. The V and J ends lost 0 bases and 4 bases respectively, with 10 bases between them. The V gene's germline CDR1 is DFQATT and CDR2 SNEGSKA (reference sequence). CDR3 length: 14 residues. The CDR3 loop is CSARDLEGYNEQFF. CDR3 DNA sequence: TGCAGTGCTAGAGATCTCGAGGGGTACAATGAGCAGTTCTTC.

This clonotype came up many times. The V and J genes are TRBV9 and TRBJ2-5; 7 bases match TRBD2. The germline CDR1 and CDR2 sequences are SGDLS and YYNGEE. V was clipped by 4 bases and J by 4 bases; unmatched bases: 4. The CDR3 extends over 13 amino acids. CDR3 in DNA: TGTGCCAGCAGCCAGACTAGCAGAGAGACCCAGTACTTC. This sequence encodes CASSQTSRETQYF. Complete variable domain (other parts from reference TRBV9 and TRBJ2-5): DSGVTQTPKHLITATGQRVTLRCSPRSGDLSVYWYQQSLDQGLQFLIQYYNGEERAKGNILERFSAQQFPDLHSELNLSSLELGDSALYFCASSQTSRETQYFGPGTRLLVL.

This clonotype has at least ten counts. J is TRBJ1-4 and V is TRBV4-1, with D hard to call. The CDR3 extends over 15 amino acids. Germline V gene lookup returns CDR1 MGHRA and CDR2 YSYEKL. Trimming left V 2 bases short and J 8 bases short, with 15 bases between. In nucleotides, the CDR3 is TGCGCCAGCAGCCAACAAAGGACGGGCGGGGAAAAACTGTTTTTT. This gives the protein CASSQQRTGGEKLFF.

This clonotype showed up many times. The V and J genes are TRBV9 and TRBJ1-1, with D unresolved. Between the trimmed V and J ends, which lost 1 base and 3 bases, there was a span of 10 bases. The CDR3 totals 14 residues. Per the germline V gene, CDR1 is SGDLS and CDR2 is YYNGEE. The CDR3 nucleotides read TGTGCCAGCAGCGTAACGCTCGGTTACACTGAAGCTTTCTTT. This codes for CASSVTLGYTEAFF.

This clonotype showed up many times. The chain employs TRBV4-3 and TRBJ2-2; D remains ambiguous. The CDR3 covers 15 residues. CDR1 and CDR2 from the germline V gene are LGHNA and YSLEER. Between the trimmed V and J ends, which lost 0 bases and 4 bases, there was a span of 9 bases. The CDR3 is CASSQEGSGTGELFF. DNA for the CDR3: TGCGCCAGCAGCCAAGAGGGTTCGGGCACCGGGGAGCTGTTTTTT.

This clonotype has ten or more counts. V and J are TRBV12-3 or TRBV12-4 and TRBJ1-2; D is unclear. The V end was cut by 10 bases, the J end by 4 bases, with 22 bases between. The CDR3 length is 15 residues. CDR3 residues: CATSPIGQSFYGYTF. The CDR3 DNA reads TGTGCCACCTCCCCAATCGGGCAGTCCTTCTATGGCTACACCTTC.

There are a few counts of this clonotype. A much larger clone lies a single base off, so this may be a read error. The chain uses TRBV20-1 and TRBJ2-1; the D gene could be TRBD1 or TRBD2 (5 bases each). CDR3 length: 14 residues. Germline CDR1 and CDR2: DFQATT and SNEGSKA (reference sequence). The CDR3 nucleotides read TGCAGTGCTAGGGGTCGGGACCTTTACAATGAGCAGTCCTTC. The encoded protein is CSARGRDLYNEQSF.

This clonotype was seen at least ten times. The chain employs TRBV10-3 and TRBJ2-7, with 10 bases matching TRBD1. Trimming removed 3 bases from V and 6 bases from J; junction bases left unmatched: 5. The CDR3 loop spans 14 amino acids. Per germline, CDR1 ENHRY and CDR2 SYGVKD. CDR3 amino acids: CAISDPGTGAEQYF. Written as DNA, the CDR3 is TGTGCCATCAGTGACCCCGGGACAGGGGCCGAGCAGTACTTC.

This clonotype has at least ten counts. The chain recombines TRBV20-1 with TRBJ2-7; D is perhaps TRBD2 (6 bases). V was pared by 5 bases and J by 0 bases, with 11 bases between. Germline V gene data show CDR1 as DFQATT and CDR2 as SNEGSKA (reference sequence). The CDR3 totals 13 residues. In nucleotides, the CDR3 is TGCAGTGCTTACCGGGACTTCTCCTACGAGCAGTACTTC. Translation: CSAYRDFSYEQYF.

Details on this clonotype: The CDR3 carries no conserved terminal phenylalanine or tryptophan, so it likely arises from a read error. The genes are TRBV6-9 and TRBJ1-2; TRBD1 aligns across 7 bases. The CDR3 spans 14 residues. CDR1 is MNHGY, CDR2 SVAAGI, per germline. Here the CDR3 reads CAISYSDRVYGYTL. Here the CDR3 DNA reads TGTGCCATCAGTTACTCCGACAGGGTATATGGCTACACCCTC.

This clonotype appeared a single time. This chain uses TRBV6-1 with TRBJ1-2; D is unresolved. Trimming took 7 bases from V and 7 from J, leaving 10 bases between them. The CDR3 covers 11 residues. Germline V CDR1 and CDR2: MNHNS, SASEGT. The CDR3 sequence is CASKMPSGYTF. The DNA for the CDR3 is TGTGCCAGCAAAATGCCCAGTGGCTACACCTTC.

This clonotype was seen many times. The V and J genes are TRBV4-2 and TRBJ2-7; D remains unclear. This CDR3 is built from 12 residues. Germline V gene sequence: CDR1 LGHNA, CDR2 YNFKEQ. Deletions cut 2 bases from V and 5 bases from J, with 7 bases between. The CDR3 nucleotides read TGTGCCAGCAGCCAATTGCGAAACGAGCAGTACTTC. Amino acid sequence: CASSQLRNEQYF.

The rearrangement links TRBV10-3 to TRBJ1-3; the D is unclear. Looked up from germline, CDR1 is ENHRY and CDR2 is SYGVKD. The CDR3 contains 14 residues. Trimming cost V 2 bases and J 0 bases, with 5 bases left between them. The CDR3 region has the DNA TGTGCCATCAGTGAGCGAAACTCTGGAAACACCATATATTTT. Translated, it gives CAISERNSGNTIYF.

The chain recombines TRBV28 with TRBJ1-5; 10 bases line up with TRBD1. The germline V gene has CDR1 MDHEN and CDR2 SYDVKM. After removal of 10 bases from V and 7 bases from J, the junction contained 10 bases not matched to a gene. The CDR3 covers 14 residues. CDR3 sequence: CATRGTGAAQPQHF. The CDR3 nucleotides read TGTGCCACGAGAGGGACAGGGGCTGCGCAGCCCCAGCATTTT.

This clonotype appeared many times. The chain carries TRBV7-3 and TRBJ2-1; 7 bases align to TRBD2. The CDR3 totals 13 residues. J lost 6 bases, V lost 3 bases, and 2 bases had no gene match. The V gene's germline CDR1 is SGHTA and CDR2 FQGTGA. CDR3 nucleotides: TGTGCCAGCAGCTTCACGGGGGGCAATGAGCAGTTCTTC. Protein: CASSFTGGNEQFF.

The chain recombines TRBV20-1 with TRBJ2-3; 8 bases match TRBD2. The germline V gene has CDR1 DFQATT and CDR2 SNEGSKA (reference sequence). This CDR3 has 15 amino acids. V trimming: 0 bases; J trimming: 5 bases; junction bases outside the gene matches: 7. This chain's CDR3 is CSARDPSGRRDTQYF. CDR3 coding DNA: TGCAGTGCTAGAGATCCCAGCGGGAGAAGAGATACGCAGTATTTT.

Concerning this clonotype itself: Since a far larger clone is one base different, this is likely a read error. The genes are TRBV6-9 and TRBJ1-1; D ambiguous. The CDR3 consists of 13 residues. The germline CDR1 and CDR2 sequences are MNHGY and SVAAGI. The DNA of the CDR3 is TGTGACAGCAGTTACGCCAGTACCACTGAAGCTTTCTTT. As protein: CDSSYASTTEAFF.

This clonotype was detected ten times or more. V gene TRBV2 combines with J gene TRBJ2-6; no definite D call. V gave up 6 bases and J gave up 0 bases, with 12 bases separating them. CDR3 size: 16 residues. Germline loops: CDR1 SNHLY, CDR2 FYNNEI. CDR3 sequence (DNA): TGTGCCAGCAGCCCCGGACGGCACTCTGGGGCCAACGTCCTGACTTTC. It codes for CASSPGRHSGANVLTF.

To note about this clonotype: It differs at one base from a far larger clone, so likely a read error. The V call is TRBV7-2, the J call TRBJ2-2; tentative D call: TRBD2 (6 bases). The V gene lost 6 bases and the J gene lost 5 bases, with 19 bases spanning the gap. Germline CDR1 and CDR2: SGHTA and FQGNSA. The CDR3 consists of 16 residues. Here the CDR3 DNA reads TGTGCCAGCAGTTACCTTGGGACTTGGAAAACCGGGGAGCTGTTTTTT. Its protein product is CASSYLGTWKTGELFF.

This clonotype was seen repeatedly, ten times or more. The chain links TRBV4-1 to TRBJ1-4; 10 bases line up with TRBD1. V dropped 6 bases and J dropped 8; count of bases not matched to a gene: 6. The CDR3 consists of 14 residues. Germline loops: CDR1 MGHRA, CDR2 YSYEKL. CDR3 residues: CASRPGQGREKLFF. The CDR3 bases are TGCGCCAGCAGACCGGGACAGGGGCGGGAAAAACTGTTTTTT.

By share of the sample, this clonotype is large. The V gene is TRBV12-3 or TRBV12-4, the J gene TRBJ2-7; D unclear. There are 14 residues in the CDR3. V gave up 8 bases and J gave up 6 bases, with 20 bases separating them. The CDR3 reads CASLSELLPTEQYF. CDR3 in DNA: TGTGCCAGCCTTAGTGAACTCTTGCCTACCGAGCAGTACTTC.

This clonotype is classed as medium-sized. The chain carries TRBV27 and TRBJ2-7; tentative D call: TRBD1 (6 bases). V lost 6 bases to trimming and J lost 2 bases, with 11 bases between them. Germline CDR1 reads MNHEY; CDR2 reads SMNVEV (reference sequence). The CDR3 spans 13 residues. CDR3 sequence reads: CASSLGQTYEQYF. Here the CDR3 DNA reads TGTGCCAGCAGCCTAGGACAGACCTACGAGCAGTACTTC.

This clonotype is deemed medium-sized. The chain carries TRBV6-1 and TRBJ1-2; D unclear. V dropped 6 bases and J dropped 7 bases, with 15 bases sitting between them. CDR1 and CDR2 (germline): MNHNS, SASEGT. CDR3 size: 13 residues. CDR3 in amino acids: CASSRHPRLGYTF. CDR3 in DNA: TGTGCCAGCAGCAGACACCCCCGACTTGGCTACACCTTC.

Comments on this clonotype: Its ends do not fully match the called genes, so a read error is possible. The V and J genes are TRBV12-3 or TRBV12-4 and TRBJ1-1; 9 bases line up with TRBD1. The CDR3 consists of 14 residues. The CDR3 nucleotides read TGTGCCAGCAGTTTAAGTGGACAGGGGACTGTAGCTTTCTTT. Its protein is CASSLSGQGTVAFF.

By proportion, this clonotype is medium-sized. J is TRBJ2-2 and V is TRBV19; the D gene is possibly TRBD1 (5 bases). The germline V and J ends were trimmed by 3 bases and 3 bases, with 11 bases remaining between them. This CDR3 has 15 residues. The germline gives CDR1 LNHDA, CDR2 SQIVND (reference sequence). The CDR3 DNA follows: TGTGCCAGTAGTATGGCAGGGTCGGACACCGGGGAGCTGTTTTTT. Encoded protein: CASSMAGSDTGELFF.